These T cell receptor beta chains were read from a single sample in a study of T cell repertoires in cytomegalovirus infection. TCRdb re-analysed the reads in MiXCR, keeping a single row per CDR3 protein. The sample has about 490,000 distinct CDR3 sequences; roughly 29% are singletons. Sequenced material: PBMCs. The origin of the receptors is a human donor in good health (CMV status not recorded). Some clones in this sample may be carry-over from other donors' samples. CDR3s include the opening cysteine and the closing phenylalanine or tryptophan. The D gene is left open where the match is weak. Rows give clone size only sometimes, using once, few, many, or a class for an expanded clone.

>TRBV12-3/TRBV12-4|TRBJ2-3|16|few|TRBD2
CASSLALAGDTDTQYF
TGTGCCAGCAGTTTAGCACTAGCGGGAGACACAGATACGCAGTATTTT
>TRBV6-2/TRBV6-3|TRBJ1-1|15|few|NA
CASSYPSTGETEAFF
TGTGCCAGCAGTTATCCCTCGACAGGTGAGACTGAAGCTTTCTTT
>TRBV7-9|TRBJ2-5|12|NA|NA
CASSLYLGGNNF
TGTGCCAGCAGCCTATACTTGGGCGGGAATAACTTC
>TRBV7-2|TRBJ2-5|14|many|NA
CASSWESLRETQYF
TGTGCCAGCAGCTGGGAATCACTACGGGAGACCCAGTACTTC
>TRBV19|TRBJ2-4|19|few|NA
CASSRLRGGTEIHKNIQYF
TGTGCCAGTAGTAGATTACGAGGAGGGACAGAAATACACAAAAACATTCAGTACTTC
>TRBV12-3/TRBV12-4|TRBJ2-7|12|NA|NA
CASSVGAVEQYF
TGTGCCAGCAGCGTAGGAGCAGTCGAGCAGTACTTC
>TRBV19|TRBJ1-3|13|NA|NA
CASSQGPGNTIYF
TGTGCCAGTAGTCAAGGCCCAGGAAACACCATATATTTT
>TRBV7-2|TRBJ1-6|15|many|NA
CASSLGATHRSPLHF
TGTGCCAGCAGCTTAGGTGCAACACACCGTTCACCCCTCCACTTT
>TRBV19|TRBJ2-5|14|NA|TRBD2
CASKEREAQETQYF
TGTGCCAGCAAGGAGCGGGAAGCACAAGAGACCCAGTACTTC
>TRBV6-1|TRBJ2-5|14|many|TRBD1
CASSLTGGTETQYF
TGTGCCAGCAGTCTAACAGGGGGCACGGAGACCCAGTACTTC
>TRBV30|TRBJ1-5|14|few|TRBD1
CACGTGVGNQPQHF
TGTGCCTGTGGAACAGGGGTGGGCAATCAGCCCCAGCATTTT
>TRBV7-9|TRBJ2-6|17|NA|TRBD1
CASSRGTGFSGANVLTF
TGTGCCAGCAGCCGCGGGACAGGCTTCTCTGGGGCCAACGTCCTGACTTTC
>TRBV20-1|TRBJ2-5|12|few|NA
CSARGRAGTQYF
TGCAGTGCTAGGGGGAGAGCGGGGACCCAGTACTTC
>TRBV7-8|TRBJ2-2|16|few|NA
CASSLLAPVNTGELFF
TGTGCCAGCAGCTTATTGGCGCCGGTGAACACCGGGGAGCTGTTTTTT
>TRBV5-4|TRBJ1-2|16|NA|NA
CASSQISRGPNYGYTF
TGTGCCAGCAGCCAGATATCCCGGGGGCCCAACTATGGCTACACCTTC
>TRBV19|TRBJ1-5|13|few|TRBD1
CASSGQGPQPQHF
TGTGCCAGTAGCGGACAGGGTCCCCAGCCCCAGCATTTT
>TRBV7-2|TRBJ2-5|12|many|NA
CASGRVQETQYF
TGTGCCAGCGGAAGGGTCCAAGAGACCCAGTACTTC
>TRBV7-8|TRBJ2-7|18|many|TRBD2
CASSLDRILAGVSYEQYF
TGTGCCAGCAGCTTAGATAGGATACTAGCGGGGGTATCCTACGAGCAGTACTTC
>TRBV12-3/TRBV12-4|TRBJ1-4|13|NA|TRBD1
CASNTRDREKLFF
TGTGCCAGCAACACCCGGGACAGGGAAAAACTGTTTTTT
>TRBV12-3/TRBV12-4|TRBJ2-1|13|few|NA
CASSSRLVGEQFF
TGTGCCAGCAGTTCGAGACTAGTTGGTGAGCAGTTCTTC
>TRBV27|TRBJ2-7|17|NA|NA
CASKSLSGRPNLYEQYF
TGTGCCAGCAAATCCCTCTCGGGGCGACCAAACCTCTACGAGCAGTACTTC
>TRBV7-2|TRBJ2-1|12|many|NA
CASSPDGNEQFF
TGTGCCAGCAGCCCAGATGGGAATGAGCAGTTCTTC